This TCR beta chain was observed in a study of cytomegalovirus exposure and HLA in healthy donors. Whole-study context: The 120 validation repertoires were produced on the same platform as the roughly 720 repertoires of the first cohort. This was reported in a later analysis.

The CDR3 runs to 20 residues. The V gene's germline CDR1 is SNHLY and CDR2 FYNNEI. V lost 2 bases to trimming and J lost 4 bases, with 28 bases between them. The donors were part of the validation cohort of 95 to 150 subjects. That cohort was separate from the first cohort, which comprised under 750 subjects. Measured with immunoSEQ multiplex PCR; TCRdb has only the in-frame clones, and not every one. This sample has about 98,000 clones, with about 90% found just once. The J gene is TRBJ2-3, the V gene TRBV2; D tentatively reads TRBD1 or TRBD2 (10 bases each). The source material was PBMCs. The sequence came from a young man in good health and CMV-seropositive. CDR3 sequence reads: CASSEWGQGRAGGLADTQYF. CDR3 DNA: TGTGCCAGCAGTGAATGGGGACAGGGGAGAGCGGGGGGGCTCGCAGATACGCAGTATTTT.